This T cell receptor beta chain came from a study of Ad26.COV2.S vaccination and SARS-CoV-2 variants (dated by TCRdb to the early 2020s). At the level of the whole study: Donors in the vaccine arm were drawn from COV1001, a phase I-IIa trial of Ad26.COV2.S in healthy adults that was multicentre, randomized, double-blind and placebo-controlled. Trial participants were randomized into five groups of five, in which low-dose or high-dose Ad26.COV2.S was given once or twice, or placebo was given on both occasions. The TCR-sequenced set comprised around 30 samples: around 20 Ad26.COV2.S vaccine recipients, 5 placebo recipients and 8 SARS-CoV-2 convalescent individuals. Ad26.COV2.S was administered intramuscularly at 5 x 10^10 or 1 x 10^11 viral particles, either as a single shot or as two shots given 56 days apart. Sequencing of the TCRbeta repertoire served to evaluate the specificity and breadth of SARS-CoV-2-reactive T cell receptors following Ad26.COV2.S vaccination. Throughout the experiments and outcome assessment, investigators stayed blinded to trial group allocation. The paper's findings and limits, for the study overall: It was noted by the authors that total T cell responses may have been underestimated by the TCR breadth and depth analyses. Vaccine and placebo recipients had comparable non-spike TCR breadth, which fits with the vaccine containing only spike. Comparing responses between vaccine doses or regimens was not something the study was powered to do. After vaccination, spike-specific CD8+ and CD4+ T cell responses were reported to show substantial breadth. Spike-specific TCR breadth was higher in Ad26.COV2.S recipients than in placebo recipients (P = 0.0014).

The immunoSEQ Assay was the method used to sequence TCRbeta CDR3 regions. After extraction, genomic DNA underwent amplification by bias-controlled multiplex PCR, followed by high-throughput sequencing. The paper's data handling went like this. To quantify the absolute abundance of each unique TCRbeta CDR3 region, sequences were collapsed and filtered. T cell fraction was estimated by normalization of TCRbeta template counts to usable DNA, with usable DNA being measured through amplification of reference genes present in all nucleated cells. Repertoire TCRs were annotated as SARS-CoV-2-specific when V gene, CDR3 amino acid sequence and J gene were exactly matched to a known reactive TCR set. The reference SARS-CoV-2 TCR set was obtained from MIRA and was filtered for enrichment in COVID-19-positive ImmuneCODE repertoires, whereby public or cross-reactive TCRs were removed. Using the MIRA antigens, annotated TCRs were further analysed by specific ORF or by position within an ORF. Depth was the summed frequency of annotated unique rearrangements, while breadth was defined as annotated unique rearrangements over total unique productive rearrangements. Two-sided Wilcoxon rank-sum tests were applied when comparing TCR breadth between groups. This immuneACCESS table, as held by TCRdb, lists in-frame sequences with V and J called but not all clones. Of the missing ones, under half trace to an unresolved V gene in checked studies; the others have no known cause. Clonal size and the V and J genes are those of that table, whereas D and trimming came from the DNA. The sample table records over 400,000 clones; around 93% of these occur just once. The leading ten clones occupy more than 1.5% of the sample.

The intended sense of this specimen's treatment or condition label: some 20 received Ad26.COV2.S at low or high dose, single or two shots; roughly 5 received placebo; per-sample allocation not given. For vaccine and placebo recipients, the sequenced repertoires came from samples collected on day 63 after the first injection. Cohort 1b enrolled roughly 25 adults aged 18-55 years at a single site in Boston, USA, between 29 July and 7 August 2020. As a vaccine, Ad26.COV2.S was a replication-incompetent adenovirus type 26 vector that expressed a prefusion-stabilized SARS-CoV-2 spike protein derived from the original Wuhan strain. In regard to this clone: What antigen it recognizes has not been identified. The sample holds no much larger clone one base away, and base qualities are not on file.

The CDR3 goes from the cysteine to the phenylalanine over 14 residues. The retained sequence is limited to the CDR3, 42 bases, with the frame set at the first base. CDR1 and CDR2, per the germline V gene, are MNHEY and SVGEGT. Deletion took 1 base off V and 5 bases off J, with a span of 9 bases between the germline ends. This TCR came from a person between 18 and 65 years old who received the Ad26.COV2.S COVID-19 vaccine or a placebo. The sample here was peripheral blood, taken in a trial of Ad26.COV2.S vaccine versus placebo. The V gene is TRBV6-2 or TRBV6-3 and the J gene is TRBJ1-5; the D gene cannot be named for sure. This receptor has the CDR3 CASSYWQLYQPQHF. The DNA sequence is TGTGCCAGCAGTTACTGGCAGTTATATCAGCCCCAGCATTTT.